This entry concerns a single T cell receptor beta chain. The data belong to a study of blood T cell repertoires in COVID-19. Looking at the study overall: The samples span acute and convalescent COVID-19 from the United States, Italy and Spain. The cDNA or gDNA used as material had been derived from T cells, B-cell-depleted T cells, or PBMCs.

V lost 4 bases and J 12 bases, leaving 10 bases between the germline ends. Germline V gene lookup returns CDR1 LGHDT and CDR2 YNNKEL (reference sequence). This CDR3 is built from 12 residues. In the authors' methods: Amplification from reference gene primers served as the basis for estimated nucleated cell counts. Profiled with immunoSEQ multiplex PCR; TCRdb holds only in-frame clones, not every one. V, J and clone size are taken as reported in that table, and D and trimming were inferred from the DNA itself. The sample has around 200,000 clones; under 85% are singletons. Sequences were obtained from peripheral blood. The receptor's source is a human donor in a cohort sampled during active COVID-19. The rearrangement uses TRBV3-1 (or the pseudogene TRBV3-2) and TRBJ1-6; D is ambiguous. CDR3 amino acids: CASSRPAGPLHF. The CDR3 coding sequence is TGTGCCAGCAGCCGCCCCGCCGGACCCCTCCACTTT.